This record covers a single T cell receptor (beta chain). The entry originates in a study of blood T cell repertoires in COVID-19. At the level of the study: Samples came from the United States, Italy and Spain, spanning acute and convalescent COVID-19. The cDNA or gDNA used as material had been derived from T cells, B-cell-depleted T cells, or PBMCs.

Per the original data handling: By means of reference gene primer amplification, nucleated cell counts were estimated. Here immunoSEQ multiplex PCR was the method, and the copy in TCRdb shows in-frame clones only, minus some. From that table come the V and J calls and clone size; the DNA was used to work out D and trimming. Among roughly 69,000 clones, over 60% were seen once, and the ten largest hold 5.3%. After removal of 1 base from V and 3 bases from J, the junction contained 6 bases not matched to a gene. Germline V gene data show CDR1 as LNHDA and CDR2 as SQIVND (reference sequence). The CDR3 has 15 residues.

Sequenced sample: peripheral blood. This receptor was identified in a human donor in a cohort sampled during active COVID-19. This chain connects TRBV19 to TRBJ2-7, with 7 bases lining up with TRBD2. The CDR3, as DNA: TGTGCCAGTAGTATAGCGGGGGGAACTCACTACGAGCAGTACTTC. Protein sequence: CASSIAGGTHYEQYF. Drawing the rest from reference TRBV19 and TRBJ2-7, the complete variable domain is DGGITQSPKYLFRKEGQNVTLSCEQNLNHDAMYWYRQDPGQGLRLIYYSQIVNDFQKGDIAEGYSVSREKKESFPLTVTSAQKNPTAFYLCASSIAGGTHYEQYFGPGTRLTVT.